These 32 T cell receptor beta chains were sequenced from one sample in a study of human T cells and chemical hapten exposure. The time point was: patch test 1, 2 weeks after DPC sensitization. Sample treatment: therapeutic diphenylcyclopropenone sensitization with weekly scalp DPC. TCRdb redid the calling of the RACE reads with MiXCR, one entry per CDR3 protein. The table lists 65,000 to 85,000 distinct CDR3 sequences, over 9% of them singletons. The sequences come from whole blood, collected in connection with sensitization to the hapten diphenylcyclopropenone (DPC). All receptors derive from a woman between 50 and 59 years old with alopecia areata. Some clones in this sample may be carry-over from other donors' samples.

The chain has TRBV11-2 and TRBJ1-4; 9 bases agree with TRBD1. This CDR3 comprises 15 residues. V gave up 5 bases and J gave up 7 bases; unmatched junction bases: 8. Germline assignment: CDR1 SGHAT and CDR2 FQNNGV. The CDR3 DNA sequence: TGTGCCAGCAGCCCGGGACAGGGAATGTTTGAAAAACTGTTTTTT. Protein: CASSPGQGMFEKLFF.

The V call is TRBV6-5, the J call TRBJ2-1, with a weak D call TRBD1 (5 bases). This CDR3 spans 14 amino acids. V lost 0 bases and J 5 bases, leaving 8 bases between the germline ends. Germline V gene sequence: CDR1 MNHEY, CDR2 SVGAGI. In DNA form, the CDR3 reads TGTGCCAGCAGTTACTCGGCAGGGAACAATGAGCAGTTCTTC. This gives the protein CASSYSAGNNEQFF.

This clonotype was counted many times. The chain is built from TRBV28 and TRBJ2-2; D is unresolved. This CDR3 comprises 12 residues. Germline CDR1 MDHEN, CDR2 SYDVKM. V was trimmed by 10 bases and J by 4 bases, leaving 10 bases between them. The CDR3 loop reads CATRRPTGELFF. The DNA for the CDR3 is TGTGCCACCCGACGGCCCACCGGGGAGCTGTTTTTT. The full variable domain, completed using reference TRBV28 and TRBJ2-2, is DVKVTQSSRYLVKRTGEKVFLECVQDMDHENMFWYRQDPGLGLRLIYFSYDVKMKEKGDIPEGYSVSREKKERFSLILESASTNQTSMYLCATRRPTGELFFGEGSRLTVL.

This clonotype was observed a handful of times. The gene calls are TRBV11-2 and TRBJ2-1; 9 bases line up with TRBD1. The length of the CDR3 is 15 residues. The V segment lost 4 bases and the J segment 7 bases; nucleotides outside the gene matches: 8. In germline, CDR1 is SGHAT, CDR2 FQNNGV. CDR3 in DNA: TGTGCCAGCAGCTCCTACAGGGGGCTGGTGAATGAGCAGTTCTTC. This gives the protein CASSSYRGLVNEQFF.

In this sample, this clonotype turned up a few times. The genes are TRBV11-2 and TRBJ2-3; 8 bases are a match to TRBD1. Germline V gene data show CDR1 as SGHAT and CDR2 as FQNNGV. The CDR3 runs 13 residues. V was clipped by 5 bases and J by 6 bases; unmatched bases: 4. CDR3 sequence (DNA): TGTGCCAGCAGCCCGGACAGGGCCGATACGCAGTATTTT. Its protein product is CASSPDRADTQYF. Full variable domain (outside the CDR3, taken from reference TRBV11-2 and TRBJ2-3): EAGVAQSPRYKIIEKRQSVAFWCNPISGHATLYWYQQILGQGPKLLIQFQNNGVVDDSQLPKDRFSAERLKGVDSTLKIQPAKLEDSAVYLCASSPDRADTQYFGPGTRLTVL.

The J gene is TRBJ1-2, the V gene TRBV6-6, with unresolved D. V lost 1 base and J lost 7, with 16 bases in between. This CDR3 contains 15 residues. In germline, CDR1 is MNHNY, CDR2 SVGAGI (reference sequence). The CDR3 reads CASSYWSDFERGYTF. The CDR3 region has the DNA TGTGCCAGCAGTTACTGGTCCGATTTCGAACGTGGCTACACCTTC.

The V and J genes are TRBV5-1 and TRBJ2-3; unclear D gene. Germline V gene data show CDR1 as SGHRS and CDR2 as YFSETQ. With 8 bases removed from V and 4 bases from J, the gap between germline ends came to 11 bases. The CDR3 totals 12 residues. Written as DNA, the CDR3 is TGCGCCAGGTCGCCGGACCCAGATACGCAGTATTTT. Encoded protein: CARSPDPDTQYF.

The chain has TRBV27 and TRBJ2-5; 8 bases agree with TRBD2. The junction had 9 bases not matched to a gene; V was cut back by 2 bases and J by 4 bases. The CDR3 consists of 16 residues. Germline V gene lookup returns CDR1 MNHEY and CDR2 SMNVEV (reference sequence). This chain's CDR3 is CASSLRPGGAGETQYF. CDR3 bases: TGTGCCAGCAGTTTACGCCCGGGGGGGGCAGGAGAGACCCAGTACTTC.

The chain employs TRBV7-6 and TRBJ2-2; D is unclear. Trimming removed 7 bases from V and 7 bases from J, with 16 bases in between. The CDR3 contains 14 residues. Germline V gives CDR1 SGHVS, CDR2 FNYEAQ. Written as DNA, the CDR3 is TGTGCCAGCAACCTAGACCCCTCCCGCGGGGAGCTGTTTTTT. Protein: CASNLDPSRGELFF.

This clonotype showed up just a few times. The chain recombines TRBV7-2 with TRBJ2-7; D unclear. This CDR3 region has 15 residues. CDR1 is SGHTA and CDR2 is FQGNSA in the germline V gene. The V end was cut by 5 bases, the J end by 0 bases, with 14 bases between. The CDR3 loop is CASSPGTESSYEQYF. CDR3 coding DNA: TGTGCCAGCAGCCCCGGAACTGAGAGCTCCTACGAGCAGTACTTC.

This clonotype showed up just a few times. CDR3 sequence reads: CASSLEARRVSYNEQFF. CDR3 DNA: TGCGCCAGCAGCTTGGAGGCTAGGCGAGTCTCCTACAATGAGCAGTTCTTC. The chain combines TRBV5-1 with TRBJ2-1; no clear D gene. CDR3 length: 17 residues. V gave up 0 bases and J gave up 0 bases, with 13 bases separating them. Germline V CDR1 and CDR2: SGHRS, YFSETQ.

The V and J genes are TRBV7-2 and TRBJ2-5, with D unresolved. Germline CDR1 reads SGHTA; CDR2 reads FQGNSA. V was shortened by 4 bases and J by 0 bases, with 6 bases between the two germline ends. The CDR3 extends over 13 amino acids. This chain's CDR3 is CASSSGYQETQYF. CDR3 coding DNA: TGTGCCAGCAGCTCCGGGTACCAAGAGACCCAGTACTTC.

The rearrangement joins TRBV3-1 to TRBJ2-1; TRBD2 aligns across 14 bases. The CDR3 runs to 16 residues. Germline-derived CDR1 and CDR2 are LGHDT and YNNKEL (reference sequence). Trimming cost V 3 bases and J 6 bases; bases outside gene matches: 4. The CDR3 loop is CASSHKGLAGGNEQFF. DNA for the CDR3: TGTGCCAGCAGCCACAAAGGACTAGCGGGAGGCAATGAGCAGTTCTTC.

This rearrangement joins TRBV5-1 to TRBJ2-1; a possible D gene is TRBD2 (6 bases). V shed 4 bases and J shed 6 bases, with 14 bases lying between them. CDR3 length equals 14 residues. Looked up from germline, CDR1 is SGHRS and CDR2 is YFSETQ. CDR3 coding DNA: TGCGCCAGCAGCCCCCAAGGAGGGAGCAATGAGCAGTTCTTC. Its protein product is CASSPQGGSNEQFF.

The J gene is TRBJ2-1, the V gene TRBV7-9; 7 bases align to TRBD2. V lost 5 bases, J lost 4 bases, and 8 bases stayed unmatched. The length of the CDR3 is 15 residues. Per the germline V gene, CDR1 is SEHNR and CDR2 is FQNEAQ (reference sequence). The DNA for the CDR3 is TGTGCCAGCAGCCCATGGCGGGGACTATACAATGAGCAGTTCTTC. Residues: CASSPWRGLYNEQFF.

This clonotype was seen more than once but under ten times. A read error may account for a junction end that differs from germline. V is TRBV3-1 and J is TRBJ2-2, with D perhaps being TRBD1 or TRBD2 (5 bases each). The CDR3 is 14 amino acids. CDR1 LGHDT and CDR2 YNNKEL come from the germline V gene (reference sequence). CDR3 in amino acids: CASSRWGNAGELFF. CDR3 DNA sequence: TGTGCCAGCAGCCGGTGGGGGAACGCCGGGGAGCTGTTTTTT.

This clonotype appeared a few times. The chain combines TRBV5-1 with TRBJ2-1; 12 nucleotides line up with TRBD2. Germline CDR1 and CDR2: SGHRS and YFSETQ. With 4 bases clipped from V and 6 bases from J, the junction kept 5 bases outside the gene matches. The CDR3 loop spans 15 amino acids. CDR3 DNA sequence: TGCGCCAGCAGCCCACGGACTAGCGGGACCAATGAGCAGTTCTTC. As protein: CASSPRTSGTNEQFF.

This clonotype was found many times. The chain employs TRBV4-2 and TRBJ1-2; a possible D gene is TRBD1 (5 bases). Germline V gene sequence: CDR1 LGHNA, CDR2 YNFKEQ. The CDR3 is made up of 15 amino acids. V was clipped by 3 bases and J by 0 bases, with 11 bases between them. The CDR3 protein is CASSQRDAANYGYTF. DNA of the CDR3: TGTGCCAGCAGCCAGAGGGACGCCGCTAACTATGGCTACACCTTC.

The chain uses TRBV21-1 and TRBJ1-4; the table's TRBD1 call for D was not verified on the DNA. TRBV21-1 is a recognized pseudogene. CDR3 length equals 15 residues. The CDR3: CASSKACRGEEKLFF. CDR3 nucleotides: TGTGCCAGCAGCAAAGCGTGCAGGGGTGAGGAAAAACTGTTTTTT.

This clonotype was counted at least ten times. The gene calls are TRBV18 and TRBJ1-5, with 7 bases lining up with TRBD1. V lost 3 bases to trimming and J lost 5 bases; unmatched junction nucleotides: 1. CDR1 is KGHSH, CDR2 LQKENI, per germline. This CDR3 spans 13 amino acids. This chain's CDR3 is CASSPQGDQPQHF. CDR3 nucleotide sequence: TGTGCCAGCTCACCGCAGGGGGATCAGCCCCAGCATTTT.

For this clonotype: At one end the junction does not follow the germline gene, possibly because of a read error. CDR3 loop: CASSLAGAHQF. DNA of the CDR3: TGTGCCAGCAGCTTAGCGGGAGCCCACCAATTC. J is TRBJ2-1 and V is TRBV11-1, with D maybe TRBD2 (5 bases). Germline V gene lookup returns CDR1 SGHAT and CDR2 FQDESV (reference sequence). The CDR3 extends over 11 amino acids.

The chain combines TRBV12-3 or TRBV12-4 with TRBJ2-2, with D perhaps matching TRBD2 (7 bases). This CDR3 region has 17 residues. The V gene lost 6 bases and the J gene lost 1 base, with 18 bases spanning the gap. Here the CDR3 DNA reads TGTGCCAGCAGCCCCTCGGGGGGCGGGGTGAACACCGGGGAGCTGTTTTTT. It codes for CASSPSGGGVNTGELFF.

In this sample, this clonotype turned up a few times. The rearrangement uses TRBV18 and TRBJ2-7; D is unclear. The germline gives CDR1 KGHSH, CDR2 LQKENI. CDR3 length: 13 amino acids. Trimming stripped 6 bases from V and 2 bases from J, with 11 bases between. The CDR3 coding sequence is TGTGCCAGCTCTCTCCAACCGACCTACGAGCAGTACTTC. Its translation: CASSLQPTYEQYF.

This clonotype was seen more than once but under ten times. The J gene is TRBJ2-3, the V gene TRBV29-1; perhaps D is TRBD1 or TRBD2 (6 bases each). Trimming pared 6 bases from V and 0 bases from J, leaving 19 bases between. The CDR3 has 16 residues. The germline V gene encodes CDR1 SQVTM and CDR2 ANQGSEA. The CDR3 sequence: CSVGGTPSTSTDTQYF. The CDR3 DNA is TGCAGCGTCGGGGGCACTCCGTCCACTAGCACAGATACGCAGTATTTT.

The sample holds one count of this clonotype. This may come from a read error, since a much larger clone is one base off. CDR3 sequence (DNA): TGTGCCAGCACCCGAACCCAGGTCATGAACTCTGAAGCTTTCTTT. Its translation: CASTRTQVMNSEAFF. The V and J genes are TRBV7-8 and TRBJ1-1, with D hard to call. This CDR3 region has 15 residues. The germline gives CDR1 SGHVS, CDR2 FQNEAQ.

This clonotype was found a few times. This sequence joins TRBV18 and TRBJ1-1; D may be TRBD1 (6 bases). Trimming left V 2 bases short and J 5 bases short, with 12 bases between. The CDR3 contains 14 residues. CDR1 and CDR2 (germline): KGHSH, LQKENI. Here the CDR3 reads CASSPVQGRTEAFF. The CDR3 DNA reads TGTGCCAGCTCACCAGTCCAGGGGCGGACTGAAGCTTTCTTT.

A few counts support this clonotype. CDR3 region: CASSARLRTSGSYDTQYF. The CDR3 DNA reads as TGTGCCAGCAGCGCCAGACTGAGGACTAGCGGGAGCTATGATACGCAGTATTTT. The chain joins TRBV9 to TRBJ2-3; TRBD2 matches at 13 bases. Germline CDR1 is SGDLS and CDR2 is YYNGEE. V trimming: 3 bases; J trimming: 6 bases; junction bases outside the gene matches: 13. The CDR3 sequence is 18 residues long.

This chain joins TRBV27 and TRBJ2-3; D gene ambiguous. The V end lost 0 bases, the J end lost 6 bases, and 13 bases lay between the germline ends. CDR1 and CDR2 from the germline V gene are MNHEY and SMNVEV (reference sequence). This CDR3 has 15 amino acids. The CDR3 spells CASSLSFRLPDTQYF. CDR3 coding DNA: TGTGCCAGCAGTTTATCGTTTCGGCTCCCGGATACGCAGTATTTT.

The chain uses TRBV29-1 and TRBJ2-7; D is perhaps TRBD1 (7 bases). This CDR3 contains 14 residues. Germline V CDR1 and CDR2: SQVTM, ANQGSEA. Between the trimmed V and J ends, which lost 2 bases and 3 bases, there was a span of 14 bases. The chain's CDR3 is CSVESPGGLYEQYF. The DNA of the CDR3 is TGCAGCGTTGAATCGCCAGGGGGGCTCTACGAGCAGTACTTC.

The gene calls are TRBV29-1 and TRBJ1-3; TRBD1 aligns across 7 bases. Unmatched junction bases numbered 6, after V lost 7 bases and J lost 3 bases. The CDR3 extends over 13 amino acids. Germline V gives CDR1 SQVTM, CDR2 ANQGSEA. This CDR3 reads CSAGRQGGNTIYF. In DNA form, the CDR3 reads TGCAGCGCGGGTCGACAGGGTGGAAACACCATATATTTT. The full variable domain, its missing parts supplied by reference TRBV29-1 and TRBJ1-3, is SAVISQKPSRDICQRGTSLTIQCQVDSQVTMMFWYRQQPGQSLTLIATANQGSEATYESGFVIDKFPISRPNLTFSTLTVSNMSPEDSSIYLCSAGRQGGNTIYFGEGSWLTVV.

This clonotype has just a few counts. V usage is TRBV29-1 and J usage is TRBJ2-3; D not resolved. Looked up from germline, CDR1 is SQVTM and CDR2 is ANQGSEA. Between the trimmed V and J ends, which lost 4 bases and 2 bases, there was a span of 13 bases. The CDR3 contains 14 residues. In DNA form, the CDR3 reads TGCAGCGTTGTGCTTAATGAGGTCACAGATACGCAGTATTTT. This encodes CSVVLNEVTDTQYF.

The genes are TRBV5-4 and TRBJ1-1, with TRBD1 identical over 10 bases. CDR1 and CDR2 from the germline V gene are SGHNT and YYREEE (reference sequence). Germline trimming cut 0 bases from V and 5 bases from J; bases unmatched to any gene: 7. The CDR3 has 16 residues. The chain's CDR3 is CASSLGQGAGGTEAFF. In DNA form, the CDR3 reads TGTGCCAGCAGCTTGGGACAGGGGGCAGGGGGAACTGAAGCTTTCTTT. The variable domain in full, with the rest retrieved from reference TRBV5-4 and TRBJ1-1, is ETGVTQSPTHLIKTRGQQVTLRCSSQSGHNTVSWYQQALGQGPQFIFQYYREEENGRGNFPPRFSGLQFPNYSSELNVNALELDDSALYLCASSLGQGAGGTEAFFGQGTRLTVV.